This T cell receptor (beta chain) was obtained from a study of T cell repertoires in cytomegalovirus infection. The germline CDR1 and CDR2 sequences are LNHNV and YYDKDF (reference sequence). With V trimmed by 3 bases and J by 6 bases, 12 bases remained unmatched. This CDR3 is built from 16 residues. From the reads, TCRdb called clonotypes with MiXCR, one entry per CDR3 protein. The data show more than 20,000 distinct CDR3 sequences, with about 22% seen just once and around 90% held by the top ten. Note on this clonotype: Its target is not known.

The TCR was taken from a human donor in good health (CMV status not recorded). Some clones in this sample may be carry-over from other donors' samples. This rearrangement joins TRBV15 to TRBJ2-3; 7 bases agree with TRBD2. The source material was CD8+ T cells from cultured PBMCs, sampled from culture after CMV antigen stimulation. The CDR3 loop is CATSSYPSGLWDTQYF. The CDR3 DNA sequence: TGTGCCACCAGCAGCTACCCTAGCGGCTTATGGGATACGCAGTATTTT. The variable domain in full, completed from reference TRBV15 and TRBJ2-3, reads DAMVIQNPRYQVTQFGKPVTLSCSQTLNHNVMYWYQQKSSQAPKLLFHYYDKDFNNEADTPDNFQSRRPNTSFCFLDIRSPGLGDTAMYLCATSSYPSGLWDTQYFGPGTRLTVL.